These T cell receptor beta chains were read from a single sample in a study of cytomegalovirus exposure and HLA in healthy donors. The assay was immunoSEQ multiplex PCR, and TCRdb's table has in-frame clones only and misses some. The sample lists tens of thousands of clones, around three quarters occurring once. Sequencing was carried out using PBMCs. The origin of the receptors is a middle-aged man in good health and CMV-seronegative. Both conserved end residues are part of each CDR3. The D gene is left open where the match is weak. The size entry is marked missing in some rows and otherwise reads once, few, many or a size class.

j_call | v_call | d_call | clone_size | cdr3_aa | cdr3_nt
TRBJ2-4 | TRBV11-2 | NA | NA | CASSFGPKGLAKNIQYF | TGTGCCAGCAGCTTCGGTCCAAAGGGACTAGCCAAAAACATTCAGTACTTC
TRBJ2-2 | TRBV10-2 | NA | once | CASSESTGGELFF | TGCGCCAGCAGTGAGTCGACGGGCGGGGAGCTGTTTTTT
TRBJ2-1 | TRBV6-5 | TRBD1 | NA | CASSSAQGAHEQFF | TGTGCCAGCAGTTCTGCACAGGGGGCGCATGAGCAGTTCTTC
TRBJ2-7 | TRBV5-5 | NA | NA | CASSLVGAEQYF | TGTGCCAGCAGCTTGGTGGGGGCCGAGCAGTACTTC
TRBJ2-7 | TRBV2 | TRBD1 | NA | CASSEYGGQGTYEQYF | TGTGCCAGCAGTGAATATGGAGGACAGGGGACCTACGAGCAGTACTTC
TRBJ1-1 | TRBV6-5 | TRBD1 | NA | CASSYSRTGLTEAFF | TGTGCCAGCAGTTATTCAAGGACAGGGCTTACTGAAGCTTTCTTT
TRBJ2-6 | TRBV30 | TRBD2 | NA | CAWRPGLVSAGANVLTF | TGTGCCTGGCGCCCGGGACTAGTTTCTGCTGGGGCCAACGTCCTGACTTTC
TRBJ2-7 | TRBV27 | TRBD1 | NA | CASSLLPPGQGYEQYF | TGTGCCAGCAGTTTACTCCCGCCGGGACAGGGTTACGAGCAGTACTTC
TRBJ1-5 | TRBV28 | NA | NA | CASKRGGTSNQPQHF | TGTGCCAGCAAAAGAGGGGGTACCAGCAATCAGCCCCAGCATTTT
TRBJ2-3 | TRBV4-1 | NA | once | CASSQGVLVPTDTQYF | TGCGCCAGCAGCCAAGGGGTACTAGTCCCCACAGATACGCAGTATTTT
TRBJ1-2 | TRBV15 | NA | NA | CATSRAGILYPDYGYTF | TGTGCCACCAGCAGGGCGGGAATTCTATACCCTGACTATGGCTACACCTTC
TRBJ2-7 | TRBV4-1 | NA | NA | CASSQDFGTSTYEQYF | TGCGCCAGCAGCCAAGATTTCGGTACCTCGACCTACGAGCAGTACTTC
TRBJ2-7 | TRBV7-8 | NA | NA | CASSLSTGASYEQYF | TGTGCCAGCAGCTTATCGACGGGAGCCTCCTACGAGCAGTACTTC
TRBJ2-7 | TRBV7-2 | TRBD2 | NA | CASSLDAREGKQYF | TGTGCCAGCAGCTTAGATGCCAGGGAGGGCAAGCAGTACTTC
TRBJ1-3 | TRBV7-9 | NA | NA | CASSPRTAGNTIYF | TGTGCCAGCAGCCCACGGACAGCCGGAAACACCATATATTTT
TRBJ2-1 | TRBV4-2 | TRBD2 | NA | CASSLRLAGGQGQFF | TGTGCCAGCAGCCTAAGACTAGCGGGAGGGCAGGGGCAGTTCTTC
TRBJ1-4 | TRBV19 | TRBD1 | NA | CASSIGGQGAEKLFF | TGTGCCAGTAGTATAGGAGGACAGGGGGCAGAAAAACTGTTTTTT
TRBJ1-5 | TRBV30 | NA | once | CAWRGGKGGQGNQPQHF | TGTGCCTGGAGGGGCGGGAAGGGGGGGCAAGGCAATCAGCCCCAGCATTTT
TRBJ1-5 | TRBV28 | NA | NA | CASSLGGGTGNQPQHF | TGTGCCAGCAGTCTCGGGGGGGGCACGGGCAATCAGCCCCAGCATTTT
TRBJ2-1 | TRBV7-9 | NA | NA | CASSFRGNEQFF | TGTGCCAGCAGCTTTCGGGGTAATGAGCAGTTCTTC
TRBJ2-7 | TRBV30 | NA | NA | CACEQGNSYEQYF | TGTGCCTGTGAACAGGGAAACTCCTACGAGCAGTACTTC
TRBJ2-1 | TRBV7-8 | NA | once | CASSLFRVFDEQFF | TGTGCCAGCAGCTTATTTCGGGTCTTCGATGAGCAGTTCTTC
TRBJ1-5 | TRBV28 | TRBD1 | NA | CASRGPGQSQPQHF | TGTGCCAGCAGAGGGCCGGGACAGAGTCAGCCCCAGCATTTT
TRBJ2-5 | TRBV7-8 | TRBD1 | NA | CASRRQGARETQYF | TGTGCCAGCAGACGACAGGGGGCTCGGGAGACCCAGTACTTC
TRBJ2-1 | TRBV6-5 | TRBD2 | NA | CASSYGAGGHNEQFF | TGTGCCAGCAGTTACGGAGCGGGAGGGCACAATGAGCAGTTCTTC
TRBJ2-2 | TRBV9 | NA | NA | CASSVSRQIPNTGELFF | TGTGCCAGCAGCGTCTCCAGACAGATCCCGAACACCGGGGAGCTGTTTTTT
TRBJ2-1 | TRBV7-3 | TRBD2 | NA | CASSPSGDAYNEQFF | TGTGCCAGCAGCCCTAGCGGGGACGCTTACAATGAGCAGTTCTTC
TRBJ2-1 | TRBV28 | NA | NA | CASSSPWGGSLEVVSYNEQFF | TGTGCCAGCAGTTCCCCTTGGGGCGGCAGCCTAGAGGTTGTTTCCTACAATGAGCAGTTCTTC
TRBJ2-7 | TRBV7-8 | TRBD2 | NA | CASSLGLADEQYF | TGTGCCAGCAGCTTAGGACTAGCAGACGAGCAGTACTTC
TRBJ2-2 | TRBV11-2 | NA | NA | CASSLGPGYTGELFF | TGTGCCAGCAGCTTAGGGCCAGGATACACCGGGGAGCTGTTTTTT
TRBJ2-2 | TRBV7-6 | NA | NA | CASSRQITGELFF | TGTGCCAGCAGCCGACAGATCACCGGGGAGCTGTTTTTT
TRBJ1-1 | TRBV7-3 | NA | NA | CASSPIPRGEAFF | TGTGCCAGCAGCCCTATACCCCGGGGTGAAGCTTTCTTT
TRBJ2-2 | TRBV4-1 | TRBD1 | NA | CASSRQGAAGELFF | TGCGCCAGCAGCCGACAGGGGGCAGCCGGGGAGCTGTTTTTT
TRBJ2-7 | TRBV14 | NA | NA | CASSLWSSPRYEQYF | TGTGCCAGCAGCCTTTGGTCTAGCCCTCGCTACGAGCAGTACTTC
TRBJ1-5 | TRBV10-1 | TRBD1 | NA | CASSDRGDQPQHF | TGCGCCAGCAGCGACAGGGGTGATCAGCCCCAGCATTTT
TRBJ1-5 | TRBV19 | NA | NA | CTSSTSGSGQPQHF | TGTACCAGTAGTACATCAGGGTCGGGCCAGCCCCAGCATTTT
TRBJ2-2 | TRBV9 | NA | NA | CASSASTGELFF | TGTGCCAGCAGCGCTAGTACCGGGGAGCTGTTTTTT
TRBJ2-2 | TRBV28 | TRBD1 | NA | CASSSGTGGGTGELFF | TGTGCCAGCAGTTCCGGGACAGGGGGAGGCACCGGGGAGCTGTTTTTT
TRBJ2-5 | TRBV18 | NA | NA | CASSNLHGGQETQYF | TGTGCCAGCTCCAACCTCCACGGGGGCCAAGAGACCCAGTACTTC
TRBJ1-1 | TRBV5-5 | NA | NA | CASSRQMALNTEAFF | TGTGCCAGCAGCCGCCAAATGGCCTTGAACACTGAAGCTTTCTTT
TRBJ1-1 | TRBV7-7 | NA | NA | CASSRTVNTEAFF | TGTGCTAGCAGCCGTACAGTGAACACTGAAGCTTTCTTT
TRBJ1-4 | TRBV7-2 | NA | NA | CASSKRTDNEKLFF | TGTGCCAGCAGCAAGCGGACAGATAATGAAAAACTGTTTTTT
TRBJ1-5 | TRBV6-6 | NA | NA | CASILGSNQPQHF | TGTGCCAGCATCCTCGGGAGCAATCAGCCCCAGCATTTT
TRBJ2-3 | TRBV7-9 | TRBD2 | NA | CASSLGTSGGADTQYF | TGTGCCAGCAGCCTCGGGACTAGCGGAGGAGCAGATACGCAGTATTTT
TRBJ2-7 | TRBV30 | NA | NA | CAWRRDRKYEQYF | TGTGCCTGGAGGCGGGACCGAAAGTACGAGCAGTACTTC
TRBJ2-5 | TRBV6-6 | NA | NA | CASSGMTISETQYF | TGTGCCAGCTCCGGGATGACTATCAGTGAGACCCAGTACTTC
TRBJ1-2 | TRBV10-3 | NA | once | CAITKDSYGYTF | TGTGCCATCACCAAGGACAGTTATGGCTACACCTTC
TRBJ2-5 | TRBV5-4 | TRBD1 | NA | CASSLDRGKTQYF | TGTGCCAGCAGCCTCGACAGGGGGAAGACCCAGTACTTC